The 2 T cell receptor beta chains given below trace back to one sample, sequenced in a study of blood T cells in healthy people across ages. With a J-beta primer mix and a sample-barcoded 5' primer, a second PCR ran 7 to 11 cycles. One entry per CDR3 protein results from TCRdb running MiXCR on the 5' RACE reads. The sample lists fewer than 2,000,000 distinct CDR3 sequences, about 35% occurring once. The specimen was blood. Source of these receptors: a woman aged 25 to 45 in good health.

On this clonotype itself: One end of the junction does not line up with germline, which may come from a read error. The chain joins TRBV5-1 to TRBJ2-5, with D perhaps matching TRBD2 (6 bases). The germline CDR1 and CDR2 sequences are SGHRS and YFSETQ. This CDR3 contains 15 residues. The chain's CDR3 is CTSSTREEVEETQYF. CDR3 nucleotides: TGCACCAGCAGCACCAGGGAGGAGGTTGAAGAGACCCAGTACTTC.

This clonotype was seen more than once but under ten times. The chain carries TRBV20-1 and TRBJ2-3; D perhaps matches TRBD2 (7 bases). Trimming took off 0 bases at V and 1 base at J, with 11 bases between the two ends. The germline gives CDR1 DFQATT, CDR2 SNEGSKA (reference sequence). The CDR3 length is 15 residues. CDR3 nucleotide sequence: TGCAGTGCTAGAGATCTGCGGGGGCGCACAGATACGCAGTATTTT. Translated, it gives CSARDLRGRTDTQYF.